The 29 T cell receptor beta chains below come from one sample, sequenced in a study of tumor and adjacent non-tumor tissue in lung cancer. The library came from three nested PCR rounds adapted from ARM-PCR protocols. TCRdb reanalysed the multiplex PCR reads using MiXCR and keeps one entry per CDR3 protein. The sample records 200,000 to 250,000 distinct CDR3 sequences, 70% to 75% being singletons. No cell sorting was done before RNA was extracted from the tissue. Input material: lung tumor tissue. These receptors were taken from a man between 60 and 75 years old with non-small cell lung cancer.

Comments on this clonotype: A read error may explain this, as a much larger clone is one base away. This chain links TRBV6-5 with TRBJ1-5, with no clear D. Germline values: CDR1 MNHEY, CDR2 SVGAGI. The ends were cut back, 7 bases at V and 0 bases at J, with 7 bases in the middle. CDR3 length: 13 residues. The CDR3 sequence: CASTYNSNQPQHF. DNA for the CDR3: TGTGCCAGCACTTATAATAGCAATCAGCCCCAGCATTTT.

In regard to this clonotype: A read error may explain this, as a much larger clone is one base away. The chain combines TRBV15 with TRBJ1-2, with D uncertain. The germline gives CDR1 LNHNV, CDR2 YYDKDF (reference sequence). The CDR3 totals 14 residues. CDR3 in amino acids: CATSRDRVGYDYTF. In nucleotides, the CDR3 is TGTGCCACCAGCAGAGATCGGGTTGGCTATGACTACACCTTC.

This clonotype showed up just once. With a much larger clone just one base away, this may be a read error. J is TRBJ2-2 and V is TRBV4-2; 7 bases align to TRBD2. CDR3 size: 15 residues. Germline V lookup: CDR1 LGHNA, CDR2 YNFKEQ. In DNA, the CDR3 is TGTGCCAGCAGCCAAGACCAGCGGGGCACCGGGGAGATGTTTTTT. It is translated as CASSQDQRGTGEMFF.

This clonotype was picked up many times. The DNA of the CDR3 is TGTGCCAGCAGGCCCACTAGCGGAGGGGAGACCCAGTACTTC. This encodes CASRPTSGGETQYF. The rearrangement links TRBV6-6 to TRBJ2-5, with TRBD2 matching 8 bases. Germline CDR1 is MNHNY and CDR2 is SVGAGI (reference sequence). V trimming: 6 bases; J trimming: 5 bases; junction bases outside the gene matches: 8. CDR3 length equals 14 residues.

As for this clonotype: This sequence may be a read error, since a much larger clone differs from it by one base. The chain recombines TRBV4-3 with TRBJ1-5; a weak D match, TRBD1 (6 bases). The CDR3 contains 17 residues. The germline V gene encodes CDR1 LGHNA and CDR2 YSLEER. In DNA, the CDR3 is TGCGCCAGCAACCAAGATTTCCGCAGGGGTGGCAATCAGCCCCAGCATTTT. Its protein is CASNQDFRRGGNQPQHF.

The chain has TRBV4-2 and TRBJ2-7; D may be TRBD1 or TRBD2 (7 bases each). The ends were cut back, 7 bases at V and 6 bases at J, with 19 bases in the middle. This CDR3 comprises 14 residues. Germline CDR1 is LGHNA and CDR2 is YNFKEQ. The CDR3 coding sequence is TGTGCCAGCAACCGCTGGGAGGGGGCGGTCGAGCAGTACTTC. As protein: CASNRWEGAVEQYF.

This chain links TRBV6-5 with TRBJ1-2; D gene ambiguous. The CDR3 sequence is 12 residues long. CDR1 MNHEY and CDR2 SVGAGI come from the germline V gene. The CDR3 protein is CGRSNQGGGYTF. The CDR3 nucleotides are TGTGGCCGCAGTAACCAAGGAGGCGGCTACACCTTC.

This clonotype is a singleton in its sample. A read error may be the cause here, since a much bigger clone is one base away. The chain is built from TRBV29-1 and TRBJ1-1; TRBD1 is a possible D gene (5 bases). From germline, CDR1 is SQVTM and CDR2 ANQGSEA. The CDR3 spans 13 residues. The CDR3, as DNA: TGCAGCGTTGCGGCGGGACCTAACACTCAAGCTTTCTTT. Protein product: CSVAAGPNTQAFF. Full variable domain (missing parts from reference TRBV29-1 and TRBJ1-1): SAVISQKPSRDICQRGTSLTIQCQVDSQVTMMFWYRQQPGQSLTLIATANQGSEATYESGFVIDKFPISRPNLTFSTLTVSNMSPEDSSIYLCSVAAGPNTQAFFGQGTRLTVV.

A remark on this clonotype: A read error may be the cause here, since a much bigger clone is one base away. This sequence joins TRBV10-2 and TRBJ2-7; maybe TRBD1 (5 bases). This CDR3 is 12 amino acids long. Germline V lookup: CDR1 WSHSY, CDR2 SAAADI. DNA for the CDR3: TGCACCAGCAGTGGGGCAGGGAACGAGCAGTACTTC. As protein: CTSSGAGNEQYF.

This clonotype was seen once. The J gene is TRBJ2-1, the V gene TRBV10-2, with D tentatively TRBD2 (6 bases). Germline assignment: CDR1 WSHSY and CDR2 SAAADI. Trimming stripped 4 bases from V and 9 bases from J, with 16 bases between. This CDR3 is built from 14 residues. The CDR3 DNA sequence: TGCGCCAGCAGTGCCCAAGGGACTTCCAGTGAGCAGTTCTTC. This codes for CASSAQGTSSEQFF.

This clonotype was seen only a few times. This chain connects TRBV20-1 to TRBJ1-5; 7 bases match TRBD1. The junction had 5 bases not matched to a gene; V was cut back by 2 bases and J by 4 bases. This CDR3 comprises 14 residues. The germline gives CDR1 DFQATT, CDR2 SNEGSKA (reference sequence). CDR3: CSARSRTGNQPQHF. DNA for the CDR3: TGCAGTGCTAGATCCAGGACAGGTAATCAGCCCCAGCATTTT.

The CDR3 protein is CSAVSRYDSPLHF. The CDR3 coding sequence is TGCAGTGCTGTTAGCAGATATGATTCACCCCTCCACTTT. The rearrangement uses TRBV20-1 and TRBJ1-6; D not resolved. CDR3 length: 13 amino acids. Germline V gives CDR1 DFQATT, CDR2 SNEGSKA (reference sequence). Trimming took off 5 bases at V and 8 bases at J, with 13 bases between the two ends.

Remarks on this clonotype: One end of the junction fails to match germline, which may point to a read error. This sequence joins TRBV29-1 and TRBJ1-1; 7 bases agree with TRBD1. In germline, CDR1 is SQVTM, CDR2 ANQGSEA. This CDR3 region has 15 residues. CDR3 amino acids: CSTSKGRTGATETFF. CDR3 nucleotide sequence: TGCAGCACCTCTAAGGGAAGAACAGGGGCCACTGAAACTTTCTTT.

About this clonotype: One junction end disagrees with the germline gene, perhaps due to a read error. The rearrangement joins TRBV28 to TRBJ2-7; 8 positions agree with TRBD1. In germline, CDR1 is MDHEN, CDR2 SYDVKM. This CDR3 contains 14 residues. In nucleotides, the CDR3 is TGTGCCGGCAGTTTAGCAGGGGGCGCCTACGAGCACTACTTC. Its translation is CAGSLAGGAYEHYF.

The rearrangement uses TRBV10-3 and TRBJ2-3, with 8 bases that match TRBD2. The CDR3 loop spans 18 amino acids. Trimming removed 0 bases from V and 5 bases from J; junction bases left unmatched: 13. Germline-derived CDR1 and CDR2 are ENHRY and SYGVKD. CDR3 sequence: CAISESYSGGGPEDTQYF. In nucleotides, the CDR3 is TGTGCCATCAGTGAGTCATATTCGGGCGGGGGGCCTGAAGATACGCAGTATTTT.

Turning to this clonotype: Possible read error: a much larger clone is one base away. The CDR3 loop reads CASSSPEQTYEQYF. CDR3 nucleotide sequence: TGTGCCAGCAGCTCTCCGGAACAGACCTACGAGCAGTACTTC. This chain links TRBV12-3 or TRBV12-4 with TRBJ2-7; no clear D. The CDR3 loop spans 14 amino acids. The ends were cut back, 6 bases at V and 2 bases at J, with 14 bases in the middle.

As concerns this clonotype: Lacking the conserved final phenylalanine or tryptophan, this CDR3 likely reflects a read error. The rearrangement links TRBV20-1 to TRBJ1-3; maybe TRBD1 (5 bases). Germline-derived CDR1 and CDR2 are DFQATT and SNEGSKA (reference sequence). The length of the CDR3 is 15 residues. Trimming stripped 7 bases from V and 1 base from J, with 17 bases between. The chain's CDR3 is CSVRRGGGSGNTIYL. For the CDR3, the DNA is TGCAGTGTTAGGAGGGGCGGGGGTTCTGGAAACACCATATATTTG.

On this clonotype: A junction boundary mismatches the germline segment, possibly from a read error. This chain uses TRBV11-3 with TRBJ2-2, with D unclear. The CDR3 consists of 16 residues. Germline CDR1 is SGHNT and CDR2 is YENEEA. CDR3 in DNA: TGTGTCAGCAGCCCCCGATATTTTTATGACACCGGGGAGCTGTTTTTT. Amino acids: CVSSPRYFYDTGELFF.

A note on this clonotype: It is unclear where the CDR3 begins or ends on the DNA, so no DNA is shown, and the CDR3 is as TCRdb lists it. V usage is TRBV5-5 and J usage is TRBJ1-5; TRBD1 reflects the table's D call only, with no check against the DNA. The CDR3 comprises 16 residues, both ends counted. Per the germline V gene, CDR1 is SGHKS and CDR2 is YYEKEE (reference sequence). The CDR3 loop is CASSFVGGGSGQPQLF.

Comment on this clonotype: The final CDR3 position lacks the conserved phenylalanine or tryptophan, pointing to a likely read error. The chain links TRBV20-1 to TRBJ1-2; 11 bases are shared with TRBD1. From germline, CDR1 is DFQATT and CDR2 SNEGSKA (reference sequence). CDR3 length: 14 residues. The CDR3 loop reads CNASGGQGAHGYTS. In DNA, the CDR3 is TGCAATGCTTCGGGCGGACAGGGGGCGCATGGCTACACCTCC.

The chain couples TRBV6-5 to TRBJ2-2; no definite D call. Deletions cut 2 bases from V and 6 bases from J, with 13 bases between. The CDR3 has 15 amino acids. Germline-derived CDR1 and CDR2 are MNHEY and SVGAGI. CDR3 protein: CASSYLTTYSGELFF. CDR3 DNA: TGTGCCAGCAGTTACCTTACGACTTATTCCGGGGAGCTGTTTTTT.

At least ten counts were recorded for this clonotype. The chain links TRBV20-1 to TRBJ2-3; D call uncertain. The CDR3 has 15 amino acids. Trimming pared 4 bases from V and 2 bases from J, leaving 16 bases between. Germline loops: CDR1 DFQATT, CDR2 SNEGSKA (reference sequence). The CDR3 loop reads CSAISPPAVTDTQYF. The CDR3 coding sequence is TGCAGTGCTATTTCTCCCCCTGCAGTCACAGATACGCAGTATTTT.

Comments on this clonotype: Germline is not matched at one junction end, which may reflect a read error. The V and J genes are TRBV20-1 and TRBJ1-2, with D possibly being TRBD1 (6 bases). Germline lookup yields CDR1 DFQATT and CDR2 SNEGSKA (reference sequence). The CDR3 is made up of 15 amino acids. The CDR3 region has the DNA TGCAGTGTTAGCCCCCAAGGTGGGGGGGGCTATGGCTACTCCTTC. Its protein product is CSVSPQGGGGYGYSF.

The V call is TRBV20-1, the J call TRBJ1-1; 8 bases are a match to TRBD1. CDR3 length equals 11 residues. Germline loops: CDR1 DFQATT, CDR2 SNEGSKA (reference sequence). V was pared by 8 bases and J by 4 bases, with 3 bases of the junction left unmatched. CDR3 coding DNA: TGCAGTCTAGGGACAGGCACTGAAGCTTTCTTT. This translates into CSLGTGTEAFF.

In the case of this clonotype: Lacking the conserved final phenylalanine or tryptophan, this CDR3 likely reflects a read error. The CDR3 protein is CACSRDGTEAFL. CDR3 in DNA: TGCGCCTGCTCGAGGGATGGGACTGAAGCTTTCCTT. The rearrangement uses TRBV4-3 and TRBJ1-1; D gene ambiguous. The CDR3 runs 12 residues. Germline-derived CDR1 and CDR2 are LGHNA and YSLEER. V lost 11 bases and J 5 bases, leaving 15 bases between the germline ends.

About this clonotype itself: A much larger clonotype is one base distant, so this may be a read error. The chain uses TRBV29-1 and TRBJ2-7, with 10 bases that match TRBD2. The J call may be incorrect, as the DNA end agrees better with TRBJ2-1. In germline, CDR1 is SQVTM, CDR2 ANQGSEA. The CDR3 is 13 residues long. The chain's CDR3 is CSVTLAGAYEQFF. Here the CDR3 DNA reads TGCAGCGTAACCCTAGCGGGGGCCTACGAGCAGTTCTTC.

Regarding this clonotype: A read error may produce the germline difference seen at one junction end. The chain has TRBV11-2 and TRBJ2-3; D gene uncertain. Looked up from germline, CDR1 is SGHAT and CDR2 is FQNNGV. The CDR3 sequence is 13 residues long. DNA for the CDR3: TGTGCCATCAGCTTAGATCGAAGAGGTACGCAGTATTTT. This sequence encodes CAISLDRRGTQYF.

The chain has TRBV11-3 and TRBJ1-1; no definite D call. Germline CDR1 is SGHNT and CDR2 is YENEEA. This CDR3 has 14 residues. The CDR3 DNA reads TGTAACAGCAGCTTAACAGAGTCGAGGACTGAAGCTTTCTTT. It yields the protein CNSSLTESRTEAFF.

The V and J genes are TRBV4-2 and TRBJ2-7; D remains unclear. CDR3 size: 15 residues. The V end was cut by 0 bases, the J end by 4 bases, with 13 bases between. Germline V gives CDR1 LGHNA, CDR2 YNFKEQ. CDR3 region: CASSQEMATVYEQYF. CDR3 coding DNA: TGTGCCAGCAGCCAAGAGATGGCTACAGTATACGAGCAGTACTTC.